Sequencing of this T cell receptor (beta chain) was carried out in a study of blood T cell repertoires in COVID-19. Germline CDR1 SGHDT, CDR2 YYEEEE. The CDR3 contains 16 residues. V was clipped by 0 bases and J by 2 bases, with 12 bases between them. Original methodology: Researchers report that nucleated cell counts were estimated from reference gene primer amplification. Measured with immunoSEQ multiplex PCR; TCRdb has only the in-frame clones, and not every one. The DNA gave D and trimming, while V, J and clone size come from that table. The table lists roughly 380,000 clones, about nine tenths of them singletons, with under 5% in the top ten.

The V call is TRBV5-6, the J call TRBJ1-5, with D uncertain. The sequencing input was peripheral blood. The source of this sequence is a woman aged 60 to 75 with COVID-19, enrolled during active disease. CDR3: CASSLGHLVGNQPQHF. CDR3 bases: TGTGCCAGCAGCTTGGGACACTTAGTGGGCAATCAGCCCCAGCATTTT.